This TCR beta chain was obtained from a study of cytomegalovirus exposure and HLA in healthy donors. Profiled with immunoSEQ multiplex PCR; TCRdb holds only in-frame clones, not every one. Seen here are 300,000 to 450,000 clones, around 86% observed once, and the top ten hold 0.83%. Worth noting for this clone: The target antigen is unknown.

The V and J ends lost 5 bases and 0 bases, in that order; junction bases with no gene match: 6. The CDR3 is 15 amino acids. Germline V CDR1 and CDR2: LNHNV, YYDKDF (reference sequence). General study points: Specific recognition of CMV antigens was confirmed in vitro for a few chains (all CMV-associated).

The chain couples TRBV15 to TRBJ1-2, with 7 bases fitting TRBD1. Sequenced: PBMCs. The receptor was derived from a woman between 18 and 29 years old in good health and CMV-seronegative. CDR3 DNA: TGTGCCACCAGCGTGAGGGGACAGACTAACTATGGCTACACCTTC. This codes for CATSVRGQTNYGYTF.